The present TCR beta chain was sequenced within a study of T cell clonotyping in hematopoietic cell transplantation (dated by TCRdb to about 2021). For the study in its entirety: Recipient samples taken before transplant were obtained following cytoreduction. Recruitment of patients ran from 2015 to early 2017, and follow-up continued until September 2020 or until death. The study collected 130 or so blood samples from under 45 consecutive transplant recipients and their related donors.

Read against the paper, the sample's time point label means: recipient sample about 28 days before transplant, after cytoreduction. Blood from recipients was drawn about 28 days before transplant and again at days 30, 100 and 180 after transplant. Nuclei Lysis Solution was used to extract genomic DNA from fresh or cryopreserved unfractionated peripheral blood mononuclear cells. The germline V gene (reference sequence) specifies GTSNPN as CDR1 and SVGIG as CDR2. The CDR3 starts with the cysteine, ends with the phenylalanine, and has 11 residues. The read is trimmed to its CDR3 DNA, 33 bases read in frame from base 1. Relative to germline, V is 5 bases shorter and J is 6 bases shorter, with 10 bases between their ends. Broader findings and caveats from the paper: A decrease in recipient TCR diversity was observed after transplant, and a progressive increase in pathologically expanded clonotypes was seen from day 30 to day 180. Just a small fraction of recipient repertoires overlapped with donor repertoires, and more than 95% appeared de novo at the given depth. The sample size was limited, and because cells were not sorted, the contributions of CD4 and CD8 repertoires could not be separated. Inverse Simpson Index values from donors and from recipients before transplant predicted broader TCR repertoire diversity after transplant.

Of note for this clone: It has no known antigen specificity. No base quality values were provided; no much bigger clone lies one nucleotide off.

The immunoSEQ assay, a bias-controlled multiplex PCR using V- and J-specific primers, was used to amplify TCR beta CDR3 regions from genomic DNA. A proprietary barcode and Illumina adapter sequences were added to the CDR3 amplicons in a second PCR step. An Illumina MiSeq instrument was used for sequencing of the CDR3 libraries. As for the original processing: Export and quality control were performed with immunoSEQ Analyzer 3.0, and downstream analyses were performed with R Bioconductor and Immunarch. Repertoire metrics were calculated using only productive rearrangements within the normalized downsampled data set. Clonotypes larger than 5 templates in the normalized cohort were defined as pathologically expanded. The Inverse Simpson Index served as the measure of repertoire diversity. To capture all clonotypes, the CMV-specificity analyses were run on the non-normalized data set. What TCRdb holds here is the immuneACCESS table cut down to in-frame rearrangements. Part of the clones is not present; checked against another copy, under half of the missing clones reflect an unresolved V gene, and the others are unexplained. The V and J calls and clone size are taken from that table; D and trimming were inferred from the DNA. For this sample the table gives approximately 9,000 clones, of which more than 85% were detected only once. The ten biggest clones cover 25% to 35% of the sample.

The TCR sequence derives from a woman aged 60 to 75 with acute myeloid leukemia. Some clones in this sample may be carry-over from other donors' samples. This material consisted of peripheral blood mononuclear cells, taken before stem cell transplant. Recombination linked TRBV30 to TRBJ1-1; no D segment can be confidently identified. The CDR3 is CAWAPFAEAFF. The DNA is TGTGCCTGGGCCCCCTTCGCTGAAGCTTTCTTT.